The clone carrying this T cell receptor (beta chain) was observed a handful of times. The antigen is unknown. The entry originates in a study of metastatic and nonmetastatic thyroid tumors. Study summary: Repertoires were compared across blood and tumor or nodule tissue from malignant and benign thyroid patients.

No patient had received any treatment before thyroid surgery. The J segment lost 8 bases and the V segment lost 3 bases, leaving 9 bases of the junction unmatched. Germline V gives CDR1 MNHNS, CDR2 SASEGT. The CDR3 loop spans 14 amino acids. General study results and limits: In both blood and tumor samples, TCR beta diversity was reported significantly higher for malignant than benign nodules.

In the study's own analysis: Clinicopathological groups of papillary thyroid cancer showed CDR3 differences that were used to build a distant-metastasis classifier. TCRdb re-called the PCR reads through MiXCR. TCRdb, not the original authors, processed these V and J calls. The data hold approximately 31,000 clones, with under 25% observed a single time. The chain joins TRBV6-1 to TRBJ1-2; 7 positions agree with TRBD1. Sequences were obtained from blood. The receptor was isolated from a female donor with papillary thyroid cancer or a benign thyroid nodule (not recorded which). Some clones in this sample may be carry-over from other donors' samples. The CDR3 sequence is CASSDFDRAWGYTF. CDR3 DNA: TGTGCCAGCAGTGATTTCGACAGGGCCTGGGGCTACACCTTC.